These 2 T cell receptor beta chains share one sample of origin, sequenced in a study of T cell repertoires in breast cancer (TCRdb year 2016). Library prep was done by emulsion pairing. Sequenced using an Illumina MiSeq. A second nested PCR with blocking oligos suppressed unpaired genes, then a third nested PCR added Illumina adaptors and barcodes. Clones were called with MiXCR by TCRdb after fastp trimmed the public reads at Q25, and only in-frame beta chains were retained. Each CDR3 protein gets just one entry, which takes the most common genes and DNA from the rows behind it. A total of approximately 37,000 distinct CDR3 sequences appear in this sample, roughly 44% of them only once. About 60% of the sample goes to the ten largest clones. The study used an expanded emulsion RT-PCR method with primers for all TCR V genes to analyze paired alpha-beta TCRs of CD8+ T cells. The sample comprised CD8+ T cells. These receptors came from a pool of human donors with breast cancer or a healthy control (not recorded which).

The V and J genes are TRBV27 and TRBJ2-6; TRBD1 matches at 10 bases. The CDR3 has 16 amino acids. V shed 4 bases and J 8 bases; nucleotides not matched to a gene: 8. CDR1 MNHEY and CDR2 SMNVEV come from the germline V gene (reference sequence). The CDR3 bases are TGTGCCAGCAGTTACGGGACAGGGGAATCTCCCAACGTCCTGACTTTC. Translated, it gives CASSYGTGESPNVLTF.

J is TRBJ2-7 and V is TRBV27; 7 bases fit TRBD1. The CDR3 has 14 residues. The germline V gene has CDR1 MNHEY and CDR2 SMNVEV (reference sequence). Trimming cost V 6 bases and J 2 bases; bases outside gene matches: 7. The CDR3 spells CASRKTGYPYEQYF. The CDR3 coding sequence is TGTGCCAGCAGGAAGACAGGGTACCCCTACGAGCAGTACTTC.